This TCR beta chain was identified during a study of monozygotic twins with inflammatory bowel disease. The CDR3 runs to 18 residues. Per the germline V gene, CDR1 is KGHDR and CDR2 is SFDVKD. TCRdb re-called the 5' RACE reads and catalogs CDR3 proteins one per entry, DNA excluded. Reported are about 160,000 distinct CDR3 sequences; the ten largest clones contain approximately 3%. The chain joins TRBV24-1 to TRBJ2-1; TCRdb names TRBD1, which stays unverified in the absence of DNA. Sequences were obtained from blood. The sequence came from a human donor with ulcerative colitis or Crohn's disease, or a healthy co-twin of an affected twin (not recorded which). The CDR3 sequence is CATSDPTPRQGIYNEQFF.